This is a list of T cell receptor beta chains from one sample in a study of blood T cell repertoires in COVID-19. Some clones are missing from TCRdb's copy, which holds only in-frame ones; the method was immunoSEQ multiplex PCR. Altogether about 360,000 clones are present, 80% to 90% being singletons, with the ten largest covering 1.3%. Input material: PBMCs or T cells enriched from blood (not recorded which). These receptors originate from a man aged 25 to 45 who had recovered from COVID-19. The CDR3 runs from the conserved cysteine through the conserved F or W. The D gene is left open where the match is weak. Size tells how often a clone was seen (once, few, many) or the class of an expanded clone, and some rows leave it out.

d_call	j_call	clone_size	v_call	cdr3_nt	cdr3_aa
TRBD2	TRBJ2-1	-	TRBV7-2	TGTGCCAGCAGCTTAGGCCCGGGGGGGCGATATGAGCAGTTCTTC	CASSLGPGGRYEQFF
-	TRBJ1-1	-	TRBV29-1	TGCAGCGTTGAAGGTCTCGGCGGGGGCACTGAAGCTTTCTTT	CSVEGLGGGTEAFF
TRBD1	TRBJ2-1	-	TRBV7-6	TGTGCCAGCAGCCCTGGACAGGGACCCTACAATGAGCAGTTCTTC	CASSPGQGPYNEQFF
-	TRBJ2-7	-	TRBV11-2	TGTGCCAGCAGCGGCCCGAGGGCCCCAAGGGCCCACGAGCAGTACTTC	CASSGPRAPRAHEQYF
-	TRBJ1-5	once	TRBV10-2	TGCGCCAGCAGTGGACCGACAGTTTCGAGCAATCAGCCCCAGCATTTT	CASSGPTVSSNQPQHF
-	TRBJ2-1	once	TRBV4-1	TGCGCCAGCAGCCAAGTTCTTGGTAGCCCAAATGAGCAGTTCTTC	CASSQVLGSPNEQFF
-	TRBJ2-1	-	TRBV27	TGTGCCAGCAGTTTTCCAGGGGTAAAGGGCAATGAGCAGTTCTTC	CASSFPGVKGNEQFF
-	TRBJ1-2	few	TRBV27	TGTGCCAGCAGTCTGACAGGCGCCCGCTACACCTTC	CASSLTGARYTF
-	TRBJ2-7	-	TRBV27	TGTGCCACCAGATCTTCCCTCTACGAGCAGTACTTC	CATRSSLYEQYF
TRBD1	TRBJ2-3	-	TRBV3-1/TRBV3-2	TGTGCCAGCAGCCAAGATTGGGGCACAGGGGATCTGACAGATACGCAGTATTTT	CASSQDWGTGDLTDTQYF
-	TRBJ1-1	-	TRBV4-3	TGCGCCAGCAGCCAAGTTGCAGGGCTGAACACTGAAGCTTTCTTT	CASSQVAGLNTEAFF
-	TRBJ2-5	-	TRBV7-9	TGTGCCAGCAGCTTATCTCAGGGTTTCGGAGAGACCCAGTACTTC	CASSLSQGFGETQYF
-	TRBJ1-2	-	TRBV5-1	TGCGCCAGCAGCTTAGGCAGGGTGGATGGCTACACCTTC	CASSLGRVDGYTF
-	TRBJ1-3	few	TRBV18	TGTGCCAGCTCACCCAGTATCTCTGGAAACACCATATATTTT	CASSPSISGNTIYF
TRBD1	TRBJ2-2	-	TRBV5-1	TGCGCCAGCAGCCCAGGACAGGGGGCCCCCGGGGAGCTGTTTTTT	CASSPGQGAPGELFF
-	TRBJ1-1	-	TRBV27	TGTGCCAGCAGAGTGACAGGCGTTATGAACACTGAAGCTTTCTTT	CASRVTGVMNTEAFF
-	TRBJ1-5	-	TRBV6-2/TRBV6-3	TGTGCCAGCAGTTACATGGGGCCGGGTCAGCCCCAGCATTTT	CASSYMGPGQPQHF
-	TRBJ2-3	-	TRBV24-1	TGTGCCACCAGTCTAGGGGGGGGCACAGATACGCAGTATTTT	CATSLGGGTDTQYF
-	TRBJ2-5	-	TRBV7-9	TGTGCCAGCAGCCCAGGTCCCGAGACCCAGTACTTC	CASSPGPETQYF
-	TRBJ2-7	-	TRBV6-5	TGTGCCAGCACGAGGTACTCCTACGAGCAGTACTTC	CASTRYSYEQYF
TRBD1	TRBJ1-2	-	TRBV6-5	TGTGCCAGCAGTTATATAGGGGGCGCTTACTATGGCTACACCTTC	CASSYIGGAYYGYTF
-	TRBJ1-4	once	TRBV2	TGTGCCAGCACCGGGGGTGGTGAAAAACTGTTTTTT	CASTGGGEKLFF
TRBD1	TRBJ1-3	-	TRBV7-9	TGTGCCAGCCCCTCCGGGACAGGGAGCCGGTGGCTCTCTGCTGACACCATATATTTT	CASPSGTGSRWLSADTIYF
-	TRBJ2-2	-	TRBV5-4	TGTGCCAGCAGCCCTACTTCGCAGAACACCGGGGAGCTGTTTTTT	CASSPTSQNTGELFF
-	TRBJ1-2	-	TRBV6-5	TGTGCCAGCAGGGACACAGCTAACTATGGCTACACCTTC	CASRDTANYGYTF
-	TRBJ2-6	once	TRBV7-8	TGTGCCAGCAGCTCAGTAGGGGCTGGGGCCAACGTCCTGACTTTC	CASSSVGAGANVLTF
-	TRBJ1-5	-	TRBV6-5	TGTGCCAGCAGTTGGACAGTTAGCAATCAGCCCCAGCATTTT	CASSWTVSNQPQHF
-	TRBJ1-1	few	TRBV14	TGTGCCAGCAGCCTCGTGGGGGGGACTGAAGCTTTCTTT	CASSLVGGTEAFF
-	TRBJ2-7	-	TRBV2	TGTGCCAGCAGTGAACTCTTAAACTACGAGCAGTACTTC	CASSELLNYEQYF
-	TRBJ1-5	once	TRBV19	TGTGCCAGCCGGAAGAAGAGGGAAAATCAGCCCCAGCATTTT	CASRKKRENQPQHF
-	TRBJ1-5	-	TRBV19	TGTGCCAGTAGTGCCTGGGACAATGCAAATCAGCCCCAGCATTTT	CASSAWDNANQPQHF
TRBD1	TRBJ2-7	-	TRBV6-5	TGTGCCAGCAGGTACGCAGGGGGCTCCTACGAGCAGTACTTC	CASRYAGGSYEQYF
TRBD1	TRBJ2-7	-	TRBV5-6	TGTGCCAGCAGCTCTTTTCTGGAGACAGGGGTTGCCTACGAGCAGTACTTC	CASSSFLETGVAYEQYF
TRBD2	TRBJ2-1	-	TRBV6-1	TGTGCCAGCAGTGTCGGACTAGCGGGGGTCGAAAGCGAGCAGTTCTTC	CASSVGLAGVESEQFF
TRBD1	TRBJ1-2	-	TRBV5-1	TGCGCCAGCAGCATGGGACAGGGGGATAACTATGGCTACACCTTC	CASSMGQGDNYGYTF
-	TRBJ1-5	-	TRBV9	TGTGCCAGCAGTCCTGACCGGGTGGATCAGCCCCAGCATTTT	CASSPDRVDQPQHF
TRBD1	TRBJ2-7	-	TRBV12-3/TRBV12-4	TGTGCCAGCAGCTTGGGACAGGGAGAGCAGTACTTC	CASSLGQGEQYF